These 22 T cell receptor beta chains share one sample of origin, sequenced in a study of blood T cell repertoires in COVID-19. TCRdb's table, derived via immunoSEQ multiplex PCR, lists solely in-frame clones and lacks some. The repertoire holds about 150,000 clones, with around 83% as singletons. The sample taken for sequencing was peripheral blood. The source is a human donor with acute or convalescent COVID-19. The donor label of this sample is uncertain.

This chain links TRBV4-3 with TRBJ1-1; no definite D call. V gave up 4 bases and J gave up 1 base, with 7 bases separating them. In germline, CDR1 is LGHNA, CDR2 YSLEER. CDR3 length: 13 residues. CDR3 region: CASSLAGNTEAFF. The DNA of the CDR3 is TGCGCCAGCAGCCTCGCAGGGAACACTGAAGCTTTCTTT.

The rearrangement links TRBV20-1 to TRBJ1-5, with D uncertain. Germline lookup yields CDR1 DFQATT and CDR2 SNEGSKA (reference sequence). The V gene lost 3 bases and the J gene lost 7 bases, with 10 bases spanning the gap. CDR3 length: 12 residues. The CDR3: CSASRGEQPQHF. CDR3 DNA: TGCAGTGCTAGTCGCGGTGAACAGCCCCAGCATTTT.

The chain uses TRBV12-5 and TRBJ1-2; the D is unclear. CDR1 is LGHNT and CDR2 is FRNRAP in the germline V gene. V was clipped by 1 base and J by 2 bases, with 5 bases between them. CDR3 length equals 13 residues. CDR3 coding DNA: TGTGCTAGTGGTTTGGGCGAAAACTATGGCTACACCTTC. Translating gives CASGLGENYGYTF.

The chain is built from TRBV5-1 and TRBJ2-3; 8 bases map to TRBD1. J lost 4 bases, V lost 0 bases, and 4 bases had no gene match. Germline values: CDR1 SGHRS, CDR2 YFSETQ. The CDR3 sequence is 15 residues long. The CDR3 sequence: CASSLGQGSADTQYF. For the CDR3, the DNA is TGCGCCAGCAGCTTGGGACAGGGGTCCGCAGATACGCAGTATTTT.

The chain links TRBV7-2 to TRBJ2-7; TRBD2 is a possible D gene (7 bases). Germline loops: CDR1 SGHTA, CDR2 FQGNSA. Trimming left V 2 bases short and J 0 bases short, with 14 bases between. The CDR3 spans 16 residues. CDR3 loop: CASSLWGAGDSYEQYF. The CDR3 DNA is TGTGCCAGCAGCTTATGGGGGGCGGGGGACTCCTACGAGCAGTACTTC.

This sequence joins TRBV9 and TRBJ2-7, with 10 bases fitting TRBD2. Germline loops: CDR1 SGDLS, CDR2 YYNGEE. CDR3 length: 16 residues. J lost 4 bases, V lost 0 bases, and 7 bases had no gene match. The CDR3 nucleotides read TGTGCCAGCAGCGTAGATCTCGAGCGGGGGGGATACGAGCAGTACTTC. Translated: CASSVDLERGGYEQYF.

The CDR3 reads CAISETDYQPQHF. CDR3 bases: TGTGCCATCAGTGAGACAGATTATCAGCCCCAGCATTTT. This chain connects TRBV10-3 to TRBJ1-5, with D uncertain. Trimming removed 2 bases from V and 5 bases from J, with 7 bases in between. Germline V lookup: CDR1 ENHRY, CDR2 SYGVKD. The CDR3 has 13 amino acids.

The CDR3 DNA is TGTGCCAGCAGCGTATCAACAAACACCGGGGAGCTGTTTTTT. It specifies CASSVSTNTGELFF. The genes are TRBV9 and TRBJ2-2; D not certain. The germline gives CDR1 SGDLS, CDR2 YYNGEE. CDR3 length equals 14 residues. Trimming left V 1 base short and J 2 bases short, with 6 bases between.

V usage is TRBV5-1 and J usage is TRBJ1-2, with 8 bases that match TRBD1. The CDR3 loop spans 13 amino acids. The V gene's germline CDR1 is SGHRS and CDR2 YFSETQ. Germline trimming cut 4 bases from V and 6 bases from J; bases unmatched to any gene: 5. DNA for the CDR3: TGCGCCAGCAGCCCCAACAGGGGGGATGGCTACACCTTC. Translating gives CASSPNRGDGYTF.

The rearrangement uses TRBV19 and TRBJ1-1, with D unresolved. The CDR3 contains 14 residues. V was cut by 6 bases and J by 4 bases, with 15 bases left in between. From germline, CDR1 is LNHDA and CDR2 SQIVND (reference sequence). In DNA form, the CDR3 reads TGTGCCAGTAGCGGTCGGGGAAGGGTCACTGAAGCTTTCTTT. This translates into CASSGRGRVTEAFF. Variable domain in full (rest from reference TRBV19 and TRBJ1-1): DGGITQSPKYLFRKEGQNVTLSCEQNLNHDAMYWYRQDPGQGLRLIYYSQIVNDFQKGDIAEGYSVSREKKESFPLTVTSAQKNPTAFYLCASSGRGRVTEAFFGQGTRLTVV.

This chain connects TRBV5-4 to TRBJ1-2; D gene uncertain. The CDR3 runs 15 residues. Deletions cut 4 bases from V and 3 bases from J, with 16 bases between. Looked up from germline, CDR1 is SGHNT and CDR2 is YYREEE (reference sequence). The CDR3 here is CASSRYPPEDYGYTF. DNA of the CDR3: TGTGCCAGCAGCCGCTACCCGCCCGAGGACTATGGCTACACCTTC. The full variable domain, rest sourced from reference TRBV5-4 and TRBJ1-2, is ETGVTQSPTHLIKTRGQQVTLRCSSQSGHNTVSWYQQALGQGPQFIFQYYREEENGRGNFPPRFSGLQFPNYSSELNVNALELDDSALYLCASSRYPPEDYGYTFGSGTRLTVV.

This rearrangement joins TRBV7-8 to TRBJ1-2; weak D call: TRBD1 (5 bases). Germline values: CDR1 SGHVS, CDR2 FQNEAQ. Trimming stripped 0 bases from V and 8 bases from J, with 13 bases between. The CDR3 contains 14 residues. The CDR3 is CASSLAPGLGGYTF. The DNA of the CDR3 is TGTGCCAGCAGCTTAGCGCCAGGGCTAGGAGGCTACACCTTC.

Regarding this clone: A read error may produce the germline difference seen at one junction end. The chain employs TRBV6-6 and TRBJ1-2, with D perhaps matching TRBD1 (6 bases). There are 15 residues in the CDR3. CDR1 is MNHNY, CDR2 SVGAGI, per germline (reference sequence). CDR3 bases: TGTGCCAGCAGTGACTCAGGGGCCCGGACCTATGGCTACACCTTC. This sequence encodes CASSDSGARTYGYTF.

The J gene is TRBJ1-2, the V gene TRBV14, with 7 bases that match TRBD1. Germline trimming cut 4 bases from V and 2 bases from J; bases unmatched to any gene: 4. Germline values: CDR1 SGHDN, CDR2 FVKESK. This CDR3 region has 14 residues. The DNA of the CDR3 is TGTGCCAGCAGCCCACCGGACAGGAACTATGGCTACACCTTC. Amino acids: CASSPPDRNYGYTF.

This sequence joins TRBV30 and TRBJ2-7; 9 bases are a match to TRBD1. The length of the CDR3 is 13 residues. The germline gives CDR1 GTSNPN, CDR2 SVGIG (reference sequence). V was clipped by 4 bases and J by 4 bases; unmatched bases: 5. The CDR3 DNA sequence: TGTGCCTGGACTGGGACAGGGCATTACGAGCAGTACTTC. Translated: CAWTGTGHYEQYF.

The gene calls are TRBV21-1 and TRBJ1-6. TRBV21-1 is a known pseudogene. CDR3 length: 15 amino acids. The CDR3 sequence is CASNDSSSYNSPLHF. In DNA, the CDR3 is TGTGCCAGCAACGACTCAAGCTCCTATAATTCACCCCTCCACTTT.

The chain employs TRBV7-6 and TRBJ1-6, with TRBD1 matching 11 bases. This CDR3 is built from 15 residues. Germline lookup yields CDR1 SGHVS and CDR2 FNYEAQ. After removal of 3 bases from V and 13 bases from J, the junction contained 8 bases not matched to a gene. Here the CDR3 reads CASSLGGQGGDPLHF. The DNA of the CDR3 is TGTGCCAGCAGCTTGGGGGGACAGGGGGGCGATCCCCTCCACTTT.

In this sample, this clone turned up once. The chain employs TRBV7-2 and TRBJ1-5; a possible D gene is TRBD1 (5 bases). Germline V gives CDR1 SGHTA, CDR2 FQGNSA. The CDR3 has 15 residues. Trimming pared 1 base from V and 3 bases from J, leaving 10 bases between. In DNA, the CDR3 is TGTGCCAGCAGCTTAGAAACAGGCTTCAATCAGCCCCAGCATTTT. The encoded protein is CASSLETGFNQPQHF.

The chain recombines TRBV18 with TRBJ1-5; D may be TRBD1 (6 bases). Looked up from germline, CDR1 is KGHSH and CDR2 is LQKENI. The CDR3 extends over 15 amino acids. Trimming took 4 bases from V and 3 from J, leaving 13 bases between them. DNA for the CDR3: TGTGCCAGCTCACAGGGCACAGGGCCCAATCAGCCCCAGCATTTT. This translates into CASSQGTGPNQPQHF. Using reference TRBV18 and TRBJ1-5 for the parts outside the CDR3, the full variable domain is NAGVMQNPRHLVRRRGQEARLRCSPMKGHSHVYWYRQLPEEGLKFMVYLQKENIIDESGMPKERFSAEFPKEGPSILRIQQVVRGDSAAYFCASSQGTGPNQPQHFGDGTRLSIL.

V gene TRBV28 combines with J gene TRBJ2-7; D is possibly TRBD1 (6 bases). Trimming removed 1 base from V and 3 bases from J, with 10 bases in between. The germline CDR1 and CDR2 sequences are MDHEN and SYDVKM. The CDR3 is 14 residues long. The CDR3 DNA is TGTGCCAGCAGTTTATCGGGCAGGGGCTACGAGCAGTACTTC. The encoded protein is CASSLSGRGYEQYF.

This rearrangement joins TRBV5-1 to TRBJ2-2; 10 bases fit TRBD1. The junction had 8 bases not matched to a gene; V was cut back by 5 bases and J by 4 bases. CDR3 size: 16 residues. The germline CDR1 and CDR2 sequences are SGHRS and YFSETQ. The CDR3 sequence: CASRDFRTGGTGELFF. The DNA of the CDR3 is TGCGCCAGCAGGGATTTCAGGACAGGGGGCACCGGGGAGCTGTTTTTT.

The genes are TRBV7-2 and TRBJ2-7; possibly TRBD1 for D (7 bases). CDR3 length: 15 residues. Germline values: CDR1 SGHTA, CDR2 FQGNSA. V lost 4 bases and J lost 0, with 13 bases in between. The CDR3 spells CASSSFRGDSYEQYF. DNA for the CDR3: TGTGCCAGCAGCTCCTTCAGGGGGGACTCCTACGAGCAGTACTTC.